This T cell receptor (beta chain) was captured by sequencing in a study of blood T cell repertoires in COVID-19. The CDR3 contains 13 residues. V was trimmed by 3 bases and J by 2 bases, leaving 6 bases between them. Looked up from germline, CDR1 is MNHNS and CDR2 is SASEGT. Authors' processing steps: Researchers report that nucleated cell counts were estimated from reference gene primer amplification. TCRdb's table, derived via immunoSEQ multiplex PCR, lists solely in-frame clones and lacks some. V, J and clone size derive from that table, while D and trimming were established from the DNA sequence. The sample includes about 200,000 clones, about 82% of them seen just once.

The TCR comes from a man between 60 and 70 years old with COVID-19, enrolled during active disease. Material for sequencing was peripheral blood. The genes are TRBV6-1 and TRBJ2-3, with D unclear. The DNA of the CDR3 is TGTGCCAGCAGTGACAGGTTCACAGATACGCAGTATTTT. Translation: CASSDRFTDTQYF.